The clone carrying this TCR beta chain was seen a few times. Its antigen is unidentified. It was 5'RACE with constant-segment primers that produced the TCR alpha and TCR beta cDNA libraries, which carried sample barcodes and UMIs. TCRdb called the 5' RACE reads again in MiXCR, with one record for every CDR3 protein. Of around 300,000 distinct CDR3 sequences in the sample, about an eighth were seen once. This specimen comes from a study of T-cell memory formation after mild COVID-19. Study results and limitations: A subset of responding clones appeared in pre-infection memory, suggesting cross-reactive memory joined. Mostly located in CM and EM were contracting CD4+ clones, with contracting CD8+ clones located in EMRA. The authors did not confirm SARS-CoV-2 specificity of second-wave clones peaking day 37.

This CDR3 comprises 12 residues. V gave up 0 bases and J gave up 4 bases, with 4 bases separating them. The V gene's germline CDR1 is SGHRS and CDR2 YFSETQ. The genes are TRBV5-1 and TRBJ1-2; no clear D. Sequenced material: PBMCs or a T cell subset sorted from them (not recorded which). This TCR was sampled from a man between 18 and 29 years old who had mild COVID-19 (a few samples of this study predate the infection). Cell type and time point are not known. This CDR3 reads CASSLASYGYTF. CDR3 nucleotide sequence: TGCGCCAGCAGCTTGGCGAGCTATGGCTACACCTTC.